This T cell receptor beta chain was recovered during a study of OX40 agonist ivuxolimab in advanced cancers. Overall study: Ivuxolimab is a fully human IgG2 antibody that activates OX40 (CD134). Study outcomes and limitations: Clonal expansion by week 6 occurred in CD4+ and CD8+ blood T cells (at 0.1 to 3.0 mg/kg). CD8+ T cells averaged more expanded clones than CD4+.

As concerns this clone: Its antigen is not known.

The CDR3 loop spans 14 amino acids. Trimming shortened V by 1 base and J by 2 bases, and 10 bases separated the two germline ends. The germline CDR1 and CDR2 sequences are SGDLS and YYNGEE. Produced via immunoSEQ multiplex PCR; TCRdb's table is partial and in-frame only. The sample gives some 70,000 clones, around four fifths of which show up once; 5.5% to 7% is in the top ten. Blood was sampled at baseline, cycle 4 day 1, and cycle 7 day 1. This chain links TRBV9 with TRBJ2-7, with no clear D. Sequenced material: CD4+ or CD8+ T cells sorted from blood, taken in a trial of the OX40 agonist ivuxolimab. This sequence originates from an adult with an advanced solid tumor such as melanoma, head and neck, liver or kidney cancer. CDR3 nucleotide sequence: TGTGCCAGCAGCGTATCGGAAGGTCCCTACGAGCAGTACTTC. As protein: CASSVSEGPYEQYF.